This section outlines one T cell receptor beta chain sequence together with its context. Ten or more counts support this clonotype. It has no known antigen specificity. Per-base qualities were not stored, and no clone one base away is much larger. The germline V gene sets CDR1 to MDHEN and CDR2 to SYDVKM. The CDR3 measures 14 amino acids from cysteine to phenylalanine. The entry retains the CDR3 DNA only, 42 bases that are in frame from base 1. At the junction V is shortened by 2 bases and J by 7 bases; bases outside the gene matches: 2. This record belongs to a study of regulatory T cells in long-lasting Graves disease (dated by TCRdb to 2020 to 2022). With respect to the entire study: Persistent Graves' disease was defined as persistently positive TSH receptor autoantibodies together with antithyroid drug treatment for over 5 years. A total of around 35 samples underwent TCR sequencing, from roughly 13 patients with persistent Graves' disease and 20 or so patients with newly diagnosed Graves' disease. Peripheral blood TCR sequencing and RNA sequencing compared persistent Graves' disease patients with newly diagnosed Graves' disease patients. On average, persistent Graves' disease patients in the clinical cohort had been on antithyroid drugs for around ten years. The study took place in China and was registered as a clinical trial.

What the research found in general, with its limitations: Compared with newly diagnosed patients, patients with persistent Graves' disease had lower TCR Shannon entropy and fewer highly expanded clones, which suggests clonal expansion. Only the TCR beta chain was sequenced and analyzed. The small sample size was acknowledged by the authors as a limitation that may reduce accuracy. More public clonotypes were shared among persistent patients (roughly 2,700) than among newly diagnosed patients (approximately 1,000). The study examined only peripheral blood because the primary lesion, thyroid tissue, could not be accessed. TRBV28, TRBJ1-2 and TRBJ2-5 were preferentially used in persistent disease, while TRBV20-1 and TRBJ2-1 were favored in newly diagnosed disease.

This specimen's time point label, interpreted: persistent/refractory GD, antithyroid drugs over 5 years with positive TRAb. For both TCR sequencing and RNA sequencing, RNA was extracted from PBMCs in TRIzol. Graves' disease was diagnosed according to American Thyroid Association guidelines. Patients for the study were recruited at an endocrinology department in Xi'an, China. Each patient gave about 10 milliliters of peripheral blood, collected in an EDTA anticoagulant tube. PBMCs were isolated by Ficoll Paque Plus density gradient separation without further T cell sorting. An Agilent 2100 Bioanalyzer and agarose gel were used to assess RNA quality, and a NanoDrop 2000 was used to measure RNA concentration. Library construction relied on multiplex PCR. The run used an Illumina HiSeq 4000. TCR beta libraries were built with iRepertoire HTBI primers and Arm-PCR amplification of CDR3 regions. Before sequencing, the PCR products underwent gel purification. Per the original workflow: Gene usage analysis of CDR3 amino acid clonotypes used the approximately 62 TRBV and about 14 TRBJ segments found across samples. Filtered high-quality paired reads were merged into contigs using COPE and FqMerger. Contigs were aligned with BLAST to IMGT TRBV, TRBD and TRBJ reference genes, and CDR3 was defined per IMGT. Clonotypes above 0.1% frequency were classified as highly expanded clones. Shannon entropy was used to measure repertoire diversity, and the Gini coefficient was used to measure V-J evenness. A clonotype was considered public if more than one individual shared it. TCRdb reprocessed the public reads (quality trimming at Q25 with fastp, clone calling with MiXCR) and kept in-frame beta chains. Every CDR3 protein is listed once, alongside the most common genes and DNA of its rows. The V and J calls were not made by the authors but by TCRdb's processing. The sample table holds approximately 470,000 distinct CDR3 sequences, of which 20% were seen once. Under 9% of the sample comes from the top ten.

The sample here was peripheral blood mononuclear cells (PBMCs), taken when the disease was refractory, from a patient treated with antithyroid drugs. This receptor was obtained from a female donor with Graves disease. The sequence is built from TRBV28 and TRBJ1-6; 7 bases in the middle match TRBD1. The CDR3 sequence is CASSLTGVNSPLHF. The nucleotides are TGTGCCAGCAGTTTAACAGGGGTAAATTCACCCCTCCACTTT.